Listed below are T cell receptor beta chains from one sample, sequenced in a study of blood T cells in healthy people across ages. TCRdb used MiXCR to reprocess the 5' RACE reads, holding one entry per CDR3 protein. This table holds over 1,300,000 distinct CDR3 sequences, roughly 64% found once. The sample comprised blood. All receptors come from a man younger than 35 in good health. The CDR3 runs from the conserved cysteine through the conserved F or W. A D gene is named only where the DNA matches it firmly. A row's size may be missing; if present it is once, few, many or a size class.

D: TRBD2; J: TRBJ2-3; V: TRBV7-2; size: few; CDR3: CASSRQASGHDTQYF; DNA: TGTGCCAGCAGCCGGCAGGCTAGCGGGCACGATACGCAGTATTTT
D: TRBD2; J: TRBJ2-7; V: TRBV20-1; size: .; CDR3: CSADSGGPTLVTYEQYF; DNA: TGCAGTGCTGATAGCGGGGGGCCTACCTTAGTAACCTACGAGCAGTACTTC
D: TRBD1; J: TRBJ1-2; V: TRBV11-2; size: .; CDR3: CASSFFEDRGSYTF; DNA: TGTGCCAGCAGCTTCTTCGAAGACAGGGGGAGCTACACCTTC
D: .; J: TRBJ1-2; V: TRBV7-9; size: .; CDR3: CASSLVGQLYGYTF; DNA: TGTGCCAGCAGCTTAGTAGGTCAGCTCTATGGCTACACCTTC
D: .; J: TRBJ2-1; V: TRBV11-2; size: .; CDR3: CASSRRAYNEQFF; DNA: TGTGCCAGCAGCCGGCGGGCCTACAATGAGCAGTTCTTC
D: .; J: TRBJ1-6; V: TRBV27; size: .; CDR3: CASSPFASSPLHF; DNA: TGTGCCAGCAGTCCGTTCGCTTCTTCACCCCTCCACTTT
D: .; J: TRBJ2-5; V: TRBV12-3/TRBV12-4; size: .; CDR3: CASSFDTSQGEQYF; DNA: TGTGCCAGCAGTTTCGACACCTCCCAAGGGGAGCAGTACTTC
D: .; J: TRBJ2-5; V: TRBV20-1; size: .; CDR3: CSARPPGGVGETQYF; DNA: TGCAGTGCTAGACCCCCAGGGGGGGTGGGAGAGACCCAGTACTTC
D: TRBD1; J: TRBJ2-5; V: TRBV4-1; size: .; CDR3: CASSQVGLQGETQYF; DNA: TGCGCCAGCAGCCAAGTAGGCCTACAGGGGGAGACCCAGTACTTC
D: .; J: TRBJ2-5; V: TRBV4-3; size: .; CDR3: CASSQDRRGGYEQYF; DNA: TGCGCCAGCAGCCAAGATCGTCGGGGCGGTTATGAGCAGTACTTC
D: TRBD2; J: TRBJ2-5; V: TRBV29-1; size: .; CDR3: CSVGTSALGNEQYF; DNA: TGCAGCGTTGGGACTAGCGCTCTGGGGAATGAGCAGTACTTC
D: .; J: TRBJ2-3; V: TRBV29-1; size: .; CDR3: CSVVGSPTDTQYF; DNA: TGCAGCGTTGTAGGCTCCCCCACAGATACGCAGTATTTT
D: .; J: TRBJ1-5; V: TRBV4-2; size: .; CDR3: CASSQEERQHQQPQHF; DNA: TGTGCCAGCAGCCAAGAGGAACGTCAACACCAGCAGCCCCAGCATTTT
D: TRBD2; J: TRBJ2-3; V: TRBV11-3; size: .; CDR3: CASSFTIAGDLDTQYF; DNA: TGTGCCAGCAGCTTCACCATAGCGGGAGATCTAGATACGCAGTATTTT
D: TRBD1; J: TRBJ2-7; V: TRBV5-1; size: few; CDR3: CASSWTDRSSYEQYF; DNA: TGCGCCAGCAGCTGGACGGACAGGAGCTCCTACGAGCAGTACTTC
D: TRBD1; J: TRBJ1-5; V: TRBV2; size: .; CDR3: CASSVRTGGLNQPQHF; DNA: TGTGCCAGCAGCGTCCGGACAGGCGGGTTAAATCAGCCCCAGCATTTT
D: .; J: TRBJ2-1; V: TRBV7-9; size: .; CDR3: CASSLPLVGGHEQFF; DNA: TGTGCCAGCAGCCTACCTCTGGTAGGCGGCCATGAGCAGTTCTTC
D: .; J: TRBJ1-2; V: TRBV6-5; size: .; CDR3: CASSYSMELDGYTF; DNA: TGTGCCAGCAGTTACTCGATGGAGCTGGATGGCTACACCTTC
D: TRBD1; J: TRBJ1-4; V: TRBV4-3; size: .; CDR3: CASSQGTGYNGKLFF; DNA: TGCGCCAGCAGCCAAGGGACAGGCTATAATGGAAAACTGTTTTTT
D: TRBD2; J: TRBJ2-3; V: TRBV6-5; size: .; CDR3: CVKRGGYTDTQYF; DNA: TGTGTCAAAAGGGGAGGGTACACAGATACGCAGTATTTT
D: TRBD1; J: TRBJ2-1; V: TRBV12-3/TRBV12-4; size: .; CDR3: CASTVQGLGQFF; DNA: TGTGCCAGCACCGTACAGGGGTTGGGGCAGTTCTTC
D: .; J: TRBJ2-5; V: TRBV27; size: .; CDR3: CASSLRAGFQETQYF; DNA: TGTGCCAGCAGTTTAAGGGCCGGATTCCAAGAGACCCAGTACTTC
D: TRBD2; J: TRBJ2-1; V: TRBV5-1; size: .; CDR3: CASSLGPRAGVYNEQFF; DNA: TGCGCCAGCAGCTTGGGTCCCCGGGCGGGGGTATACAATGAGCAGTTCTTC
D: .; J: TRBJ2-1; V: TRBV4-3; size: .; CDR3: CASSQSLGNEQFF; DNA: TGCGCCAGCAGCCAGTCACTCGGGAATGAGCAGTTCTTC
D: .; J: TRBJ2-5; V: TRBV6-2/TRBV6-3; size: .; CDR3: CASSSGRLGTQYF; DNA: TGTGCCAGCAGTAGCGGCAGGTTAGGAACCCAGTACTTC
D: TRBD1; J: TRBJ2-1; V: TRBV12-3/TRBV12-4; size: .; CDR3: CASSPLGGQGDYEQFF; DNA: TGTGCCAGCAGTCCCCTTGGTGGACAGGGGGATTATGAGCAGTTCTTC
D: .; J: TRBJ2-1; V: TRBV6-5; size: .; CDR3: CASSTPGPNYGPHRTYNEQFF; DNA: TGTGCCAGCAGTACTCCGGGACCAAATTATGGCCCCCACAGGACCTACAATGAGCAGTTCTTC
D: .; J: TRBJ2-3; V: TRBV6-4; size: few; CDR3: CASSEIRSGTDTQYF; DNA: TGTGCCAGCAGTGAAATCCGCAGCGGCACAGATACGCAGTATTTT
D: .; J: TRBJ2-1; V: TRBV20-1; size: .; CDR3: CSARVKGTLSGNEQFF; DNA: TGCAGTGCTAGAGTCAAAGGGACCCTCTCCGGGAATGAGCAGTTCTTC
D: TRBD1; J: TRBJ2-2; V: TRBV20-1; size: few; CDR3: CSAQFRTGETGELFF; DNA: TGCAGTGCTCAATTCAGGACAGGGGAGACCGGGGAGCTGTTTTTT
D: TRBD1; J: TRBJ2-5; V: TRBV29-1; size: once; CDR3: CSVTGTGKETQYF; DNA: TGCAGCGTTACCGGGACAGGAAAAGAGACCCAGTACTTC
D: TRBD1; J: TRBJ1-4; V: TRBV12-3/TRBV12-4; size: .; CDR3: CASRGHGTGGEKLFF; DNA: TGTGCCAGCAGGGGACATGGGACAGGGGGAGAAAAACTGTTTTTT
D: .; J: TRBJ2-1; V: TRBV9; size: .; CDR3: CASSVYASYNEQFF; DNA: TGTGCCAGCAGCGTCTACGCCTCCTACAATGAGCAGTTCTTC
D: .; J: TRBJ2-3; V: TRBV10-1; size: .; CDR3: CASSYTSGGGDTQYF; DNA: TGCGCCAGCAGCTACACTAGCGGAGGGGGCGATACGCAGTATTTT
D: .; J: TRBJ2-1; V: TRBV4-2; size: .; CDR3: CASSQEWGAEGQFF; DNA: TGTGCCAGCAGCCAAGAGTGGGGGGCCGAGGGGCAGTTCTTC
D: .; J: TRBJ2-1; V: TRBV15; size: .; CDR3: CATSRDRTGAAYNEQFF; DNA: TGTGCCACCAGCAGAGATCGAACGGGGGCGGCCTACAATGAGCAGTTCTTC
D: TRBD2; J: TRBJ2-1; V: TRBV12-3/TRBV12-4; size: few; CDR3: CATGTSGGYNEQFF; DNA: TGTGCCACCGGGACTAGCGGGGGTTACAATGAGCAGTTCTTC
D: TRBD1; J: TRBJ2-7; V: TRBV10-3; size: .; CDR3: CAISEHSGTGVVREQYF; DNA: TGTGCCATCAGTGAGCATAGCGGGACAGGGGTTGTTCGCGAGCAGTACTTC
D: .; J: TRBJ2-3; V: TRBV15; size: .; CDR3: CATSIRTPSTDTQYF; DNA: TGTGCCACCAGCATCAGGACACCTAGCACAGATACGCAGTATTTT
D: TRBD1; J: TRBJ1-2; V: TRBV20-1; size: .; CDR3: CSASRDRAYGYTF; DNA: TGCAGTGCTTCCCGGGACAGGGCCTATGGCTACACCTTC
D: .; J: TRBJ2-7; V: TRBV11-2; size: .; CDR3: CASSHSSWDTWPAEQYF; DNA: TGTGCCAGCAGCCACAGTTCCTGGGACACCTGGCCGGCCGAGCAGTACTTC
D: .; J: TRBJ1-2; V: TRBV10-3; size: .; CDR3: CAISEGDVGGYTF; DNA: TGTGCCATCAGTGAGGGAGATGTGGGGGGCTACACCTTC
D: .; J: TRBJ1-2; V: TRBV10-1; size: .; CDR3: CASSESISEYGYTF; DNA: TGCGCCAGCAGTGAGTCGATATCTGAGTATGGCTACACCTTC
D: .; J: TRBJ2-7; V: TRBV27; size: .; CDR3: CASSMIHPSSYEQYF; DNA: TGTGCCAGCAGTATGATACACCCGTCGTCCTACGAGCAGTACTTC
D: TRBD2; J: TRBJ2-3; V: TRBV5-6; size: .; CDR3: CASSKRGLVRFDTQYF; DNA: TGTGCCAGCAGCAAAAGGGGACTAGTTCGATTTGATACGCAGTATTTT
D: .; J: TRBJ2-3; V: TRBV7-2; size: .; CDR3: CASSSIGGLTSTDTQYF; DNA: TGTGCCAGCAGCTCAATTGGGGGCCTAACTAGCACAGATACGCAGTATTTT